This T cell receptor beta chain was recorded in a study of CD8+ T cells in alopecia areata. The sequencing template was cDNA reverse transcribed from extracted RNA. Using immunoSEQ multiplex PCR, the repertoire was profiled, and TCRdb retains in-frame clones only, with some absent. The table has approximately 210,000 clones, about 64% seen once; the top ten hold around 4.2%. Trimming left V 4 bases short and J 2 bases short, with 12 bases between. Germline V gene data show CDR1 as SQVTM and CDR2 as ANQGSEA. This CDR3 is built from 14 residues. Noted treatment: oral pan-JAK inhibitor, 5-10 mg twice daily.

This sequence was found in a human donor with alopecia areata. The V call is TRBV29-1, the J call TRBJ1-5; possibly TRBD1 for D (6 bases). The specimen comprised CD4+ T cells sorted from blood, sampled at week 4, from a patient treated with tofacitinib. This chain's CDR3 is CSVAAAGGNQPQHF. The CDR3 coding sequence is TGCAGCGTTGCGGCGGCAGGGGGCAATCAGCCCCAGCATTTT.